The rows below give T cell receptor beta chains drawn from one sample of a study of PD-L1 blockade in urothelial cancer. Produced via immunoSEQ multiplex PCR; TCRdb's table is partial and in-frame only. This sample yields approximately 100,000 clones, of which about 89% are seen a single time; 0.92% belongs to the top ten. The specimen comprised PBMCs, sampled around atezolizumab (anti-PD-L1) treatment. The receptors were gathered from a woman over 75 with urothelial cancer. CDR3s include the opening cysteine and the closing phenylalanine or tryptophan. A D gene is named only where the DNA matches it firmly.

J: TRBJ1-1
D: .
V: TRBV7-2
CDR3: CASSPRPGGNTEAFF

J: TRBJ1-1
D: .
V: TRBV5-1
CDR3: CASSRGGAVPEAFF

J: TRBJ2-5
D: .
V: TRBV25-1
CDR3: CASSFQRSPGGTQYF

J: TRBJ2-5
D: .
V: TRBV20-1
CDR3: CSARAETQYF

J: TRBJ1-1
D: .
V: TRBV7-9
CDR3: CASSLAGGGEAFF

J: TRBJ2-1
D: TRBD2
V: TRBV11-3
CDR3: CASSPYAPIAGGPNEQFF

J: TRBJ1-2
D: .
V: TRBV21-1
CDR3: CASRVRQGYGYTF

J: TRBJ2-7
D: TRBD2
V: TRBV14
CDR3: CASSQDHGGSYEQYF

J: TRBJ1-5
D: TRBD1
V: TRBV5-1
CDR3: CASSLVTGFDQPQHF

J: TRBJ1-2
D: .
V: TRBV19
CDR3: CASSGQGRLNYGYTF

J: TRBJ2-4
D: TRBD2
V: TRBV7-9
CDR3: CASSLAGGTLRF

J: TRBJ2-2
D: TRBD1
V: TRBV4-2
CDR3: CASSQGPLTQGAGELFF

J: TRBJ2-5
D: .
V: TRBV13
CDR3: CASSLVPADRDQIQFQETQYF

J: TRBJ2-4
D: TRBD1
V: TRBV5-1
CDR3: CASSAPTGVGNLAKNIQYF

J: TRBJ1-2
D: .
V: TRBV14
CDR3: CASSLRNNYGYTF

J: TRBJ2-1
D: TRBD2
V: TRBV6-4
CDR3: CASSVISGANNEQFF

J: TRBJ1-1
D: .
V: TRBV9
CDR3: CASSVGPTGRDTEAFF

J: TRBJ1-1
D: .
V: TRBV9
CDR3: CASSVVQTGTEAFF

J: TRBJ1-6
D: .
V: TRBV5-1
CDR3: CASSLGGENNSPLHF

J: TRBJ2-1
D: TRBD2
V: TRBV12-5
CDR3: CASGLSAGLAGGGAYNEQFF

J: TRBJ1-3
D: TRBD1
V: TRBV9
CDR3: CASSPQQGLSGNTIYF

J: TRBJ2-3
D: .
V: TRBV9
CDR3: CASSVDLSGASTDTQYF

J: TRBJ2-7
D: .
V: TRBV6-5
CDR3: CASSQGGTQYF

J: TRBJ2-1
D: TRBD2
V: TRBV6-6
CDR3: CASSYSLAGGNEQFF

J: TRBJ2-7
D: .
V: TRBV9
CDR3: CASSVGLMSVEQYF

J: TRBJ1-1
D: .
V: TRBV23-1
CDR3: CASSQENLGATEAFF